This T cell receptor (beta chain) was recorded in a study of T cells in Graves' hyperthyroidism and ophthalmopathy. Whole-study findings and limits: Ophthalmopathy was predicted by the model a median of roughly 6.6 months ahead of onset.

This CDR3 is 15 amino acids long. V shed 3 bases and J 2 bases; nucleotides not matched to a gene: 8. Germline values: CDR1 SQVTM, CDR2 ANQGSEA. In the case of this clonotype: Its antigen remains unidentified.

The investigators amplified TCR beta CDR3 regions from RNA transcripts. A set of HTBI primers served as the primers for a first-round RT-PCR of the TCR CDR3. TCRdb itself ran the multiplex PCR reads through MiXCR, one entry per CDR3 protein. The sample lists hundreds of thousands of distinct CDR3 sequences, 35% to 55% seen once, with 8.2% in the top ten. Sequenced input: peripheral blood or thyroid tissue (not recorded which). This receptor was taken from a young woman with Graves' hyperthyroidism. The chain joins TRBV29-1 to TRBJ2-5; the match to TRBD1 covers 8 bases. The CDR3 loop is CSVDQHTGGQETQYF. CDR3 nucleotides: TGCAGCGTTGACCAGCATACAGGGGGGCAAGAGACCCAGTACTTC.